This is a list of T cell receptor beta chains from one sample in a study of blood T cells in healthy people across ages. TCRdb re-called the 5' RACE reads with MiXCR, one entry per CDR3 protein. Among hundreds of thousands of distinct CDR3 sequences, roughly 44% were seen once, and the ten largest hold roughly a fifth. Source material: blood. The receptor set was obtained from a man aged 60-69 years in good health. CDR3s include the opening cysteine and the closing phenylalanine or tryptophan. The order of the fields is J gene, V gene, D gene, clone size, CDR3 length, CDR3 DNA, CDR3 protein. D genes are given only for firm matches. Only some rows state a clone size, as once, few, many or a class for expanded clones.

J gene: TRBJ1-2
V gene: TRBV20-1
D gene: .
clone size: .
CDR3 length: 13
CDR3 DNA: TGCAGTGCTAGAGATCCGCGAGGGCGCGGCTACACCTTC
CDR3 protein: CSARDPRGRGYTF

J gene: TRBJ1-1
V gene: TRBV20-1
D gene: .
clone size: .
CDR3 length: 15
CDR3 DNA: TGCAGTGCTAGAGATGATATGGGGCGCGGCACTGAAGCTTTCTTT
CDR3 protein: CSARDDMGRGTEAFF

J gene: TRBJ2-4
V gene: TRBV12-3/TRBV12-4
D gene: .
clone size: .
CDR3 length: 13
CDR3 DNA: TGTGCCAGCAAGTCCGTAGCCAAAAACATTCAGTACTTC
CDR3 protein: CASKSVAKNIQYF

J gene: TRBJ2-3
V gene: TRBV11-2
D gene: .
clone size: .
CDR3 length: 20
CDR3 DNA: TGTGCCAGCAGCCCTCCCCTAGTGAAGATTGGGAAAACTAGCACAGATACGCAGTATTTT
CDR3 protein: CASSPPLVKIGKTSTDTQYF

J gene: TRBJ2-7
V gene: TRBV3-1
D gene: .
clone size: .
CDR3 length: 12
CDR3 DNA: TGTGCCAGCAGCCCGGGGAAGTACGAGCAGTACTTC
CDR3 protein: CASSPGKYEQYF

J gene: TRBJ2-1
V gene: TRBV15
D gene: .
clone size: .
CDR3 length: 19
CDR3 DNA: TGTGCCACCAGCAGAGAGGGGTCTGGGGGGATCGAATTATTTAATGAGCAGTTCTTC
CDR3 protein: CATSREGSGGIELFNEQFF

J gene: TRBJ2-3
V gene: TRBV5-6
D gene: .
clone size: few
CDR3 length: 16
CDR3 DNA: TGTGCCAGCAGCCACCTGGGAGCGGAGCGCGCAGATACGCAGTATTTT
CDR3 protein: CASSHLGAERADTQYF

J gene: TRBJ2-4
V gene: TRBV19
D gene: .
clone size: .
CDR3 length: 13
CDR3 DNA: TGTGCCAGTAGTAGGGACTTTCGGGACATTCAGTACTTC
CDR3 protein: CASSRDFRDIQYF

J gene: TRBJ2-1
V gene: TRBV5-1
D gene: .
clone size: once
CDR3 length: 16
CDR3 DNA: TGCGCCAGCAGCAGACTAGTGGGGAGCTCCTACAATGAGCAGTTCTTC
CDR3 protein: CASSRLVGSSYNEQFF

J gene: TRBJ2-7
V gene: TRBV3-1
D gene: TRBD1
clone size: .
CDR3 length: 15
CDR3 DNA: TGTGCCAGCAGCCAAGCTCCACAGGGGAGCTACGAGCAGTACTTC
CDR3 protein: CASSQAPQGSYEQYF

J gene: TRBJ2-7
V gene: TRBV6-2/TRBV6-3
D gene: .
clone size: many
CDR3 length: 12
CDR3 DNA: TGTGCCAGCACCGCAAGCTCCTACGAGCAGTACTTC
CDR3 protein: CASTASSYEQYF

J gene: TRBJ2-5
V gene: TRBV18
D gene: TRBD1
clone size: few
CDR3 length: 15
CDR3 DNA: TGTGCCAGCTCATCTCTAACAGGGGGCGTCGAGACCCAGTACTTC
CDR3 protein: CASSSLTGGVETQYF

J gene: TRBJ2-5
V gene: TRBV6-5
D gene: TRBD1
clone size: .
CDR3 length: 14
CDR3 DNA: TGTGCCAGCAGTACGACAGGGGGTCGGAAGACCCAGTACTTC
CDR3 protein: CASSTTGGRKTQYF

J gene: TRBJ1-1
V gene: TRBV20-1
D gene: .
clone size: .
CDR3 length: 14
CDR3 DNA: TGCAGTGCTAAAAAACCCGGGCGGTGGACTGAAGCTTTCTTT
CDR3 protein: CSAKKPGRWTEAFF

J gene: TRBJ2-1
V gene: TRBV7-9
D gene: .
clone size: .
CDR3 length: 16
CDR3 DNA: TGTGCCAGCAGCCCAGTAGGGGGGGGCCCCTACAATGAGCAGTTCTTC
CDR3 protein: CASSPVGGGPYNEQFF

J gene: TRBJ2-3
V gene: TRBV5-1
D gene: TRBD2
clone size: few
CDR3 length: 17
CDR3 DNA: TGCGCCAGCAGCTTGGTTAGCGGGGGGGCCACGGTAGATACGCAGTATTTT
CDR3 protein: CASSLVSGGATVDTQYF